This TCR beta chain stems from a study of blood T cells in healthy people across ages. V was trimmed by 5 bases and J by 0 bases, leaving 23 bases between them. Germline V gene data show CDR1 as SGHAT and CDR2 as FQNNGV. This CDR3 has 19 residues. To note about this clonotype: What it binds is unknown.

A sample-barcoded 5' primer and a J-beta primer mix were used in a second PCR of roughly 7 to 12 cycles. Template switching added a 12-random-nucleotide identifier to every cDNA molecule. Samples each returned at least 3 million CDR3-containing paired-end reads. Using its own MiXCR run on the 5' RACE reads, TCRdb lists one record per CDR3 protein. The sample holds about 640,000 distinct CDR3 sequences; about 53% are singletons and the top ten take over 30%. Study-wide points: Long-lived donors carried more naive CD4+ cells and greater diversity than aged donors. Significant beta diversity loss was already apparent by age approximately 40, declining roughly linearly.

The sequence came from a man between 60 and 75 years old in good health. V usage is TRBV11-2 and J usage is TRBJ2-1; D perhaps matches TRBD2 (7 bases). Sequencing input: blood. The CDR3, as DNA: TGTGCCAGCAGCCCCAAGGTCGCGGGGGCCCTGGGCTCCTACAATGAGCAGTTCTTC. It codes for CASSPKVAGALGSYNEQFF.